Listed below are T cell receptor beta chains from one sample, sequenced in a study of tumor-infiltrating lymphocytes in primary liver carcinoma. TCRdb recomputed calls from the multiplex PCR reads with MiXCR, one row per CDR3 protein. The data show some 130,000 distinct CDR3 sequences, with roughly 75% seen just once and more than 7% held by the top ten. The sequenced sample consisted of tumor-adjacent normal liver tissue. All receptors come from a woman aged 60-75 years with primary liver carcinoma and hepatitis B virus infection. Both conserved end residues are part of each CDR3. Fields, in order: J gene, clone size, V gene, D gene, CDR3 DNA, CDR3 protein. D genes are given only for firm matches. Size is stated for part of the rows, as once, few or many counts, or as a class when the clone is expanded.

j_call: TRBJ2-3
clone_size: .
v_call: TRBV29-1
d_call: .
cdr3_nt: TGCAGCGCTTGGAGGGGCACAGATACGCGGTATTTT
cdr3_aa: CSAWRGTDTRYF

j_call: TRBJ2-1
clone_size: many
v_call: TRBV12-5
d_call: .
cdr3_nt: TGTGCTAGTGGTTTGGACTGGGGCCGCAAGCAGTTCTTC
cdr3_aa: CASGLDWGRKQFF

j_call: TRBJ2-1
clone_size: .
v_call: TRBV7-6
d_call: TRBD2
cdr3_nt: TGTGCCAGTAACCGTGCGGGGACTAGCGGTGACAATGAGCAGTTCTTC
cdr3_aa: CASNRAGTSGDNEQFF

j_call: TRBJ2-7
clone_size: .
v_call: TRBV29-1
d_call: TRBD2
cdr3_nt: TGCGGCGTTGAGGGACTAGCGGGAGAGTTATTTGAGCAGTACTTC
cdr3_aa: CGVEGLAGELFEQYF

j_call: TRBJ2-7
clone_size: once
v_call: TRBV4-1
d_call: .
cdr3_nt: TGCGCCAGCGGCCAAGAGCGGACCCTAAGCTCCTGCGAGCAGTACTTC
cdr3_aa: CASGQERTLSSCEQYF

j_call: TRBJ2-7
clone_size: .
v_call: TRBV6-5
d_call: TRBD2
cdr3_nt: TGTGCCAGCAGCGCGGCGGGAGGGTACTACGAGCAGTACTTC
cdr3_aa: CASSAAGGYYEQYF

j_call: TRBJ2-7
clone_size: .
v_call: TRBV7-9
d_call: TRBD1
cdr3_nt: TGTGCCAGCAACCGGCAGGGGGTAATGGACGAGCAGTACTTC
cdr3_aa: CASNRQGVMDEQYF

j_call: TRBJ1-1
clone_size: .
v_call: TRBV10-3
d_call: .
cdr3_nt: TGTGCCATCAGTGTTGAGAACACTGAAGCTTTCTTT
cdr3_aa: CAISVENTEAFF

j_call: TRBJ2-3
clone_size: .
v_call: TRBV11-2
d_call: .
cdr3_nt: TGTGCCAACAGCTTAGATCGAGGATATACGCATTATTTT
cdr3_aa: CANSLDRGYTHYF

j_call: TRBJ2-1
clone_size: .
v_call: TRBV6-6
d_call: .
cdr3_nt: TGTGCCAGCAGTTACTATTCCAAGGGCTATGAGCAGTTTTTT
cdr3_aa: CASSYYSKGYEQFF

j_call: TRBJ2-3
clone_size: few
v_call: TRBV28
d_call: TRBD1
cdr3_nt: TGTGCCAGCATTGCCCTTGGGACAGGGAGGACAGATACGCAGTATTTT
cdr3_aa: CASIALGTGRTDTQYF

j_call: TRBJ2-1
clone_size: .
v_call: TRBV29-1
d_call: .
cdr3_nt: TGCAGCGTTGCTATCGGGGCCATTAATGAGCAGTTCTTC
cdr3_aa: CSVAIGAINEQFF

j_call: TRBJ2-7
clone_size: .
v_call: TRBV7-9
d_call: TRBD1
cdr3_nt: TGTCCCAGCAGCTTAGGGGGCAGCCGCGAGCAGTATTTC
cdr3_aa: CPSSLGGSREQYF

j_call: TRBJ1-5
clone_size: once
v_call: TRBV6-5
d_call: .
cdr3_nt: TGTGCCAGTAGACCTATACAGGGAGGCAATCAGGCCCAGCATTTT
cdr3_aa: CASRPIQGGNQAQHF

j_call: TRBJ1-1
clone_size: medium-sized
v_call: TRBV11-2
d_call: .
cdr3_nt: TGTGCCAGCAGCTTATTCGGGTCGGACACTGAAGCTTTCTTT
cdr3_aa: CASSLFGSDTEAFF

j_call: TRBJ1-4
clone_size: once
v_call: TRBV11-2
d_call: .
cdr3_nt: TGTGCCAGCAGCTTCTCAGTAGAGGACCGTGAAAAGCTGTTTTTT
cdr3_aa: CASSFSVEDREKLFF

j_call: TRBJ2-1
clone_size: few
v_call: TRBV28
d_call: TRBD2
cdr3_nt: TGTGCCAGCAGTTTAGCTAGCGGGAGGGCCAGGGAGCAGTTCTTC
cdr3_aa: CASSLASGRAREQFF

j_call: TRBJ2-5
clone_size: .
v_call: TRBV7-9
d_call: .
cdr3_nt: TGTGCCAGCAACCAGGGTGGGGAGACCCAGTACTTC
cdr3_aa: CASNQGGETQYF

j_call: TRBJ1-4
clone_size: .
v_call: TRBV5-1
d_call: TRBD1
cdr3_nt: TGCGCCGGCAGCGGACAGGATGGGAAACTGTTTTTT
cdr3_aa: CAGSGQDGKLFF

j_call: TRBJ1-2
clone_size: .
v_call: TRBV6-6
d_call: .
cdr3_nt: TGTGCCAGCAGCCACGGACTCCGAGACGGCTATGACTACACCTTC
cdr3_aa: CASSHGLRDGYDYTF

j_call: TRBJ1-2
clone_size: many
v_call: TRBV29-1
d_call: TRBD1
cdr3_nt: TGCAGCGTTGGACAGGGTAGCTATGGCTACACCTTC
cdr3_aa: CSVGQGSYGYTF

j_call: TRBJ2-7
clone_size: many
v_call: TRBV7-9
d_call: TRBD2
cdr3_nt: TGTGCCAGCAGCTCGTCACTTACTAGCGGGAGCTACGAGCAGTACTTC
cdr3_aa: CASSSSLTSGSYEQYF

j_call: TRBJ2-3
clone_size: .
v_call: TRBV4-2
d_call: .
cdr3_nt: TGTGCCAGCAGCCATGCGAGATTAGCGGTTGGGTATTTT
cdr3_aa: CASSHARLAVGYF

j_call: TRBJ2-2
clone_size: .
v_call: TRBV7-8
d_call: TRBD1
cdr3_nt: TGTGCCAGCAGCTTAACAATTGTTACAGGGGAGAACGGGGAGCTGTTTTTT
cdr3_aa: CASSLTIVTGENGELFF

j_call: TRBJ1-1
clone_size: .
v_call: TRBV28
d_call: .
cdr3_nt: TGTGCCAGCAGTCCCACAGAGCTTTCCCCTGAAGCTTTCTTT
cdr3_aa: CASSPTELSPEAFF

j_call: TRBJ2-5
clone_size: .
v_call: TRBV4-1
d_call: .
cdr3_nt: TGTGCCAGCAGCCAAGAAAGGGGGAGGGCCAGTGAGACCCAGTACTTC
cdr3_aa: CASSQERGRASETQYF

j_call: TRBJ2-7
clone_size: .
v_call: TRBV29-1
d_call: .
cdr3_nt: .
cdr3_aa: CSVARGSEDEQCF

j_call: TRBJ2-6
clone_size: .
v_call: TRBV5-1
d_call: .
cdr3_nt: TGCGCCAGCAACTCGACAGGCAACTCTCTTTCTGGGGCCAACGTCCTGACTTTC
cdr3_aa: CASNSTGNSLSGANVLTF

j_call: TRBJ2-7
clone_size: many
v_call: TRBV5-1
d_call: TRBD2
cdr3_nt: TGCGCCAGCAGCCTGGGACTAGCGGGACTCTCCTACGAGCAGTACTTC
cdr3_aa: CASSLGLAGLSYEQYF

j_call: TRBJ1-1
clone_size: .
v_call: TRBV6-6
d_call: .
cdr3_nt: TGTGCCAACAGCTTAAGTACTGAAGCTTTCTTT
cdr3_aa: CANSLSTEAFF

j_call: TRBJ2-3
clone_size: .
v_call: TRBV28
d_call: TRBD1
cdr3_nt: TGTGCCAGCACCTCCCTCCGGGACAGAGCGTATTTT
cdr3_aa: CASTSLRDRAYF

j_call: TRBJ1-1
clone_size: many
v_call: TRBV12-3/TRBV12-4
d_call: .
cdr3_nt: TGTGCCAGCAGACCGCGACGGGAAAGTGAAGCTTTCTTT
cdr3_aa: CASRPRRESEAFF

j_call: TRBJ2-1
clone_size: many
v_call: TRBV6-6
d_call: TRBD2
cdr3_nt: TGTGCCAGCAGCGGAACTAGCGGGAGCCTGTACAATGAGCAGTTCTTC
cdr3_aa: CASSGTSGSLYNEQFF

j_call: TRBJ1-1
clone_size: many
v_call: TRBV12-3/TRBV12-4
d_call: TRBD1
cdr3_nt: TGTGCCAGCCAATCGGGGACAGGGTTTAACACTGAAGCTTTCTTT
cdr3_aa: CASQSGTGFNTEAFF

j_call: TRBJ2-4
clone_size: many
v_call: TRBV28
d_call: .
cdr3_nt: TGTGCCAGCACCAGCCACCAGGTAGCCAAAAACATTCAGTACTTC
cdr3_aa: CASTSHQVAKNIQYF

j_call: TRBJ1-6
clone_size: .
v_call: TRBV28
d_call: TRBD1
cdr3_nt: TGTGCCAGCAAAAACAGGGGGGTTGGATTGGCACCCCTCCACTTT
cdr3_aa: CASKNRGVGLAPLHF

j_call: TRBJ1-1
clone_size: .
v_call: TRBV12-3/TRBV12-4
d_call: .
cdr3_nt: TGTGCAAGCAGTTTATACAGAGGGACTGAAGCTTTCTTT
cdr3_aa: CASSLYRGTEAFF

j_call: TRBJ1-1
clone_size: many
v_call: TRBV7-9
d_call: .
cdr3_nt: TGTGCCAGCAGCCCCCCGGGGGGGACTGAAGCTTTCTTT
cdr3_aa: CASSPPGGTEAFF

j_call: TRBJ2-1
clone_size: once
v_call: TRBV6-2/TRBV6-3
d_call: TRBD2
cdr3_nt: TGTACCAGCGGGGTGACTGCAAACAATAAGCAGTTCTTC
cdr3_aa: CTSGVTANNKQFF

j_call: TRBJ1-2
clone_size: few
v_call: TRBV5-1
d_call: .
cdr3_nt: TGCGCCAGCAGCTCGGACAGCCAAAACTATGGCTACACCTTC
cdr3_aa: CASSSDSQNYGYTF

j_call: TRBJ2-1
clone_size: many
v_call: TRBV7-9
d_call: .
cdr3_nt: TGTGCCAGCAGCCGCGGGGCTGCCCCCGGAGAGCAGTTCTTC
cdr3_aa: CASSRGAAPGEQFF

j_call: TRBJ1-2
clone_size: once
v_call: TRBV4-1
d_call: .
cdr3_nt: TGCGCCAGCAGCCAGATACTAGGTTACTATGGCTACACCTTC
cdr3_aa: CASSQILGYYGYTF

j_call: TRBJ2-7
clone_size: .
v_call: TRBV12-3/TRBV12-4
d_call: .
cdr3_nt: TGTGCCAACAGTAAACCTAGGGCGCCCAGCTTCTACAAGCAGTACTTC
cdr3_aa: CANSKPRAPSFYKQYF

j_call: TRBJ1-1
clone_size: .
v_call: TRBV5-8
d_call: .
cdr3_nt: TGTGCCATCAGCAGGCAGGGAAAGGGCACTGAAGCTTTCTTT
cdr3_aa: CAISRQGKGTEAFF

j_call: TRBJ2-2
clone_size: once
v_call: TRBV15
d_call: .
cdr3_nt: TGTGCCACCAGCAGAGATTTAGCCCGGGGGACCGGGGAGCTGTTTTTT
cdr3_aa: CATSRDLARGTGELFF

j_call: TRBJ1-5
clone_size: .
v_call: TRBV6-5
d_call: .
cdr3_nt: TGTGCCAGCAGTCCCATCGATGGGGATCAGCCCCGACATTTT
cdr3_aa: CASSPIDGDQPRHF

j_call: TRBJ2-2
clone_size: .
v_call: TRBV11-1
d_call: TRBD2
cdr3_nt: TGTGCCAGCAGACGGGAGCGGGATTACACTGGGGAGTTGTCTTTT
cdr3_aa: CASRRERDYTGELSF

j_call: TRBJ2-7
clone_size: .
v_call: TRBV4-2
d_call: TRBD2
cdr3_nt: TGTGCCAGCATCCTCGGGACTGTCGGGAGGGTCAACGAGCAGTACTTC
cdr3_aa: CASILGTVGRVNEQYF

j_call: TRBJ2-3
clone_size: .
v_call: TRBV29-1
d_call: TRBD2
cdr3_nt: TGCAACGTTGAAGGCGGGAGTCCCGCGGATACGCAGTATTTT
cdr3_aa: CNVEGGSPADTQYF

j_call: TRBJ2-1
clone_size: few
v_call: TRBV2
d_call: TRBD2
cdr3_nt: TGTGCCAGCCTAGCGGGAGCCGTTGAGCAGTTCTTC
cdr3_aa: CASLAGAVEQFF